Presented here are 30 T cell receptor beta chains from one specimen sequenced in a study of blood T cell repertoires in COVID-19. Profiling relied on immunoSEQ multiplex PCR, and the TCRdb table lists in-frame clones only, not all of them. In the table there are 130,000 to 150,000 clones, roughly 80% of which are singletons. Sequencing used peripheral blood. The source is a human donor with acute or convalescent COVID-19. The donor label of this sample is uncertain.

This rearrangement joins TRBV5-1 to TRBJ2-3; 7 bases line up with TRBD2. The V and J ends lost 3 bases and 6 bases, in that order; junction bases with no gene match: 7. Germline V CDR1 and CDR2: SGHRS, YFSETQ. This CDR3 has 14 amino acids. The CDR3 sequence is CASSWGDYPDTQYF. The CDR3 DNA sequence: TGCGCCAGCAGCTGGGGGGACTATCCTGATACGCAGTATTTT. Using reference TRBV5-1 and TRBJ2-3 for the parts outside the CDR3, the full variable domain is KAGVTQTPRYLIKTRGQQVTLSCSPISGHRSVSWYQQTPGQGLQFLFEYFSETQRNKGNFPGRFSGRQFSNSRSEMNVSTLELGDSALYLCASSWGDYPDTQYFGPGTRLTVL.

The J gene is TRBJ1-6, the V gene TRBV10-2; a weak D match, TRBD1 (5 bases). The CDR3 runs to 13 residues. Per germline, CDR1 WSHSY and CDR2 SAAADI. V lost 6 bases to trimming and J lost 8 bases, with 11 bases between them. CDR3 in DNA: TGCGCCAGCAGGAAGGAGGGGTATTCACCCCTCCACTTT. Amino acids: CASRKEGYSPLHF.

This clone has a handful of counts. The J gene is TRBJ2-5, the V gene TRBV7-3; a possible D gene is TRBD2 (5 bases). Germline lookup yields CDR1 SGHTA and CDR2 FQGTGA. This CDR3 is built from 13 residues. Trimming removed 3 bases at V and 4 bases at J, with 9 bases between. The CDR3 nucleotides are TGTGCCAGCAGCTTTGGCAGCGGAGAGACCCAGTACTTC. Translation gives CASSFGSGETQYF.

This clone was counted a few times. The chain joins TRBV2 to TRBJ2-7, with D possibly matching TRBD2 (7 bases). CDR1 SNHLY and CDR2 FYNNEI come from the germline V gene. V shed 10 bases and J shed 6 bases, with 25 bases lying between them. The CDR3 length is 15 residues. CDR3 amino acids: CATSPRGAGAGEQYF. The CDR3 DNA reads TGTGCCACCTCCCCCAGGGGTGCGGGGGCCGGCGAGCAGTACTTC. Looking up the rest from reference TRBV2 and TRBJ2-7 gives the full variable domain: EPEVTQTPSHQVTQMGQEVILRCVPISNHLYFYWYRQILGQKVEFLVSFYNNEISEKSEIFDDQFSVERPDGSNFTLKIRSTKLEDSAMYFCATSPRGAGAGEQYFGPGTRLTVT.

This clone appeared once. The gene calls are TRBV4-1 and TRBJ2-1; D is ambiguous. This CDR3 has 13 amino acids. Per the germline V gene, CDR1 is MGHRA and CDR2 is YSYEKL. Trimming removed 0 bases at V and 7 bases at J, with 7 bases between. The CDR3 DNA follows: TGCGCCAGCAGCCAAGAAGCCGAGAATGAGCAGTTCTTC. Protein product: CASSQEAENEQFF.

The V call is TRBV2, the J call TRBJ2-7, with D possibly matching TRBD2 (5 bases). Between the trimmed V and J ends, which lost 7 bases and 3 bases, there was a span of 16 bases. This CDR3 region has 14 residues. Germline V gives CDR1 SNHLY, CDR2 FYNNEI. The CDR3 sequence: CASTKPGDYYEQYV. For the CDR3, the DNA is TGTGCCAGCACTAAACCCGGTGACTACTACGAGCAGTACGTC.

The chain uses TRBV30 and TRBJ1-3; D uncertain. The CDR3 totals 13 residues. Germline V gene lookup returns CDR1 GTSNPN and CDR2 SVGIG (reference sequence). V was pared by 4 bases and J by 2 bases, with 9 bases between. CDR3 coding DNA: TGTGCCTGGACGGCGGCAGCTGGAAACACCATATATTTT. Its translation: CAWTAAAGNTIYF.

The chain employs TRBV30 and TRBJ1-2; TRBD1 aligns across 8 bases. Trimming cost V 5 bases and J 4 bases; bases outside gene matches: 6. The CDR3 spans 13 residues. Germline assignment: CDR1 GTSNPN and CDR2 SVGIG (reference sequence). The CDR3 nucleotides read TGTGCCTGGGCGGGACAGGACCTCTATGGCTACACCTTC. It yields the protein CAWAGQDLYGYTF.

The genes are TRBV7-3 and TRBJ2-3, with a weak D call TRBD2 (5 bases). CDR3 length equals 14 residues. CDR1 SGHTA and CDR2 FQGTGA come from the germline V gene. Trimming cost V 3 bases and J 6 bases, with 13 bases left between them. The CDR3 region has the DNA TGTGCCAGCAGCTTCCGGGGTAACGGCGATACGCAGTATTTT. It is translated as CASSFRGNGDTQYF.

The V call is TRBV6-5, the J call TRBJ1-1; D gene uncertain. Germline V gives CDR1 MNHEY, CDR2 SVGAGI. The ends were cut back, 6 bases at V and 1 base at J, with 15 bases in the middle. The CDR3 sequence is 15 residues long. The CDR3 DNA reads TGTGCCAGCAGCCTCAGGCCAGTTACGAACACTGAAGCTTTCTTT. Translation gives CASSLRPVTNTEAFF.

This chain joins TRBV5-1 and TRBJ2-1; TRBD1 aligns across 8 bases. With V trimmed by 7 bases and J by 8 bases, 20 bases remained unmatched. The CDR3 runs 17 residues. CDR1 is SGHRS, CDR2 YFSETQ, per germline. CDR3 sequence: CASCRGQPVLTYDEQFF. CDR3 nucleotide sequence: TGCGCCAGCTGCAGGGGGCAACCTGTTTTAACTTACGATGAGCAGTTCTTC.

This chain uses TRBV6-5 with TRBJ2-1; 7 nucleotides line up with TRBD1. This CDR3 comprises 13 residues. V shed 8 bases, J shed 7 bases, and the junction held 8 bases outside the gene matches. Germline V gene data show CDR1 as MNHEY and CDR2 as SVGAGI. In DNA, the CDR3 is TGTGCCAGCGCGAGGGGGCCAAATAATGAGCAGTTCTTC. Protein product: CASARGPNNEQFF.

The chain recombines TRBV2 with TRBJ1-5; 7 positions agree with TRBD1. The CDR3 is 15 amino acids. The junction had 12 bases not matched to a gene; V was cut back by 7 bases and J by 6 bases. Germline V gene sequence: CDR1 SNHLY, CDR2 FYNNEI. Here the CDR3 reads CASKGRQGVGQPQHF. The CDR3 DNA is TGTGCCAGCAAAGGGAGACAGGGAGTCGGTCAGCCCCAGCATTTT. Drawing the rest from reference TRBV2 and TRBJ1-5, the complete variable domain is EPEVTQTPSHQVTQMGQEVILRCVPISNHLYFYWYRQILGQKVEFLVSFYNNEISEKSEIFDDQFSVERPDGSNFTLKIRSTKLEDSAMYFCASKGRQGVGQPQHFGDGTRLSIL.

This clone was counted a few times. The J gene is TRBJ1-1, the V gene TRBV27, with 9 nucleotides matching TRBD1. V lost 1 base, J lost 5 bases, and 11 bases stayed unmatched. The CDR3 is made up of 17 amino acids. In germline, CDR1 is MNHEY, CDR2 SMNVEV (reference sequence). CDR3 DNA: TGTGCCAGCAGTTTATTAAGTCCGGGACAGGGTGTGACTGAAGCTTTCTTT. Protein: CASSLLSPGQGVTEAFF.

The chain employs TRBV5-4 and TRBJ2-5, with 7 bases matching TRBD2. V shed 4 bases and J 5 bases; nucleotides not matched to a gene: 8. The V gene's germline CDR1 is SGHNT and CDR2 YYREEE (reference sequence). The CDR3 sequence is 14 residues long. CDR3: CASSTVAGGETQYF. The CDR3 region has the DNA TGTGCCAGCAGCACGGTAGCGGGTGGGGAGACCCAGTACTTC.

The V and J genes are TRBV24-1 and TRBJ1-1; 7 nucleotides agree with TRBD1. Germline V gene sequence: CDR1 KGHDR, CDR2 SFDVKD. V was pared by 6 bases and J by 8 bases, with 2 bases of the junction left unmatched. The length of the CDR3 is 11 residues. The CDR3 loop is CATSTTGEAFF. The CDR3 coding sequence is TGTGCCACCAGTACGACAGGGGAAGCTTTCTTT.

The chain has TRBV5-8 and TRBJ1-1; 7 bases fit TRBD1. V was clipped by 7 bases and J by 4 bases; unmatched bases: 13. CDR3 length: 15 amino acids. Germline V lookup: CDR1 SGHTS, CDR2 YDEGEE. CDR3 region: CASQTYRGSGTEAFF. The CDR3 DNA is TGTGCCAGCCAAACTTACAGGGGAAGTGGCACTGAAGCTTTCTTT.

The chain carries TRBV28 and TRBJ1-2; weak D call: TRBD1 (6 bases). This CDR3 comprises 14 residues. The germline V gene has CDR1 MDHEN and CDR2 SYDVKM. V was trimmed by 6 bases and J by 8 bases, leaving 19 bases between them. CDR3 bases: TGTGCCAGCAGCCGCGAACAGGGATTCTTCGGCTACACCTTC. Its protein is CASSREQGFFGYTF.

V usage is TRBV2 and J usage is TRBJ1-2; D is unresolved. Per the germline V gene, CDR1 is SNHLY and CDR2 is FYNNEI. V was clipped by 3 bases and J by 1 base, with 6 bases between them. This CDR3 contains 13 residues. The CDR3 DNA follows: TGTGCCAGCAGTGACACAGATAACTATGGCTACACCTTC. It yields the protein CASSDTDNYGYTF.

V and J are TRBV13 and TRBJ2-1; 7 bases match TRBD1. Germline CDR1 reads PRHDT; CDR2 reads FYEKMQ (reference sequence). Trimming took 5 bases from V and 6 from J; bases not matched to a gene: 7. The CDR3 covers 14 residues. CDR3: CASSRLDRINEQFF. CDR3 bases: TGTGCCAGCAGCCGCTTGGACAGGATCAATGAGCAGTTCTTC.

The V call is TRBV5-1, the J call TRBJ1-1, with D possibly matching TRBD1 (5 bases). Trimming took 0 bases from V and 3 from J, leaving 12 bases between them. Germline lookup yields CDR1 SGHRS and CDR2 YFSETQ. This CDR3 comprises 15 residues. Here the CDR3 reads CASSLDRSLDTEAFF. The CDR3 DNA sequence: TGCGCCAGCAGCTTGGACAGGTCCCTGGACACTGAAGCTTTCTTT.

A single count supports this clone. Here the CDR3 DNA reads TGTGCCAGCAGCACCGACAGTATTAACACTGAAGCTTTCTTT. Translation gives CASSTDSINTEAFF. The chain couples TRBV9 to TRBJ1-1; possible D gene TRBD1, 5 bases. CDR1 and CDR2 (germline): SGDLS, YYNGEE. The CDR3 contains 14 residues. Deletions cut 4 bases from V and 2 bases from J, with 12 bases between.

The chain couples TRBV27 to TRBJ2-2; possible D gene TRBD1, 6 bases. Germline CDR1 and CDR2: MNHEY and SMNVEV (reference sequence). The CDR3 sequence is 14 residues long. V lost 7 bases and J lost 4, with 13 bases in between. The CDR3 loop reads CASKGVRATGELFF. In nucleotides, the CDR3 is TGTGCCAGCAAGGGGGTAAGGGCCACCGGGGAGCTGTTTTTT.

V and J are TRBV7-2 and TRBJ1-1, with D unresolved. Trimming took off 2 bases at V and 6 bases at J, with 16 bases between the two ends. The CDR3 is 15 amino acids. Germline V gene data show CDR1 as SGHTA and CDR2 as FQGNSA. CDR3 sequence: CASSLSFHYYPEAFF. The CDR3 bases are TGTGCCAGCAGCTTATCATTCCATTACTACCCTGAAGCTTTCTTT.

This rearrangement joins TRBV10-3 to TRBJ1-1; TRBD1 might be the D (6 bases). V shed 6 bases and J shed 5 bases, with 10 bases lying between them. This CDR3 comprises 12 residues. The germline V gene has CDR1 ENHRY and CDR2 SYGVKD. CDR3 residues: CAIRQGGTEAFF. CDR3 nucleotides: TGTGCCATCAGACAGGGCGGAACTGAAGCTTTCTTT.

J is TRBJ2-5 and V is TRBV3-1 (or the pseudogene TRBV3-2); TRBD2 aligns across 8 bases. Germline loops: CDR1 LGHDT, CDR2 YNNKEL (reference sequence). J lost 4 bases, V lost 3 bases, and 1 base had no gene match. The CDR3 loop spans 13 amino acids. The DNA of the CDR3 is TGTGCCAGCAGCCAGCGGGGGGCAGAGACCCAGTACTTC. Encoded protein: CASSQRGAETQYF.

The J gene is TRBJ1-5, the V gene TRBV6-5; TRBD1 is a possible D gene (5 bases). CDR3 length: 15 residues. CDR1 MNHEY and CDR2 SVGAGI come from the germline V gene. The germline V and J ends were trimmed by 7 bases and 7 bases, with 20 bases remaining between them. For the CDR3, the DNA is TGTGCCAGCACCCAAGGACAAGGATTCGAGCAGCCCCAGCATTTT. Translation: CASTQGQGFEQPQHF.

The chain's CDR3 is CASSPGQLSGNTIYF. CDR3 coding DNA: TGTGCCAGCAGCCCCGGACAGCTCTCTGGAAACACCATATATTTT. The V call is TRBV5-4, the J call TRBJ1-3; D is possibly TRBD1 (6 bases). Germline V gene lookup returns CDR1 SGHNT and CDR2 YYREEE (reference sequence). The CDR3 has 15 residues. V was trimmed by 4 bases and J by 0 bases, leaving 11 bases between them.

The CDR3 DNA sequence: TGTGCCAGCATCCTACAGAGAAACACCATATATTTT. The encoded protein is CASILQRNTIYF. This sequence joins TRBV2 and TRBJ1-3; D is unresolved. Trimming removed 7 bases at V and 5 bases at J, with 9 bases between. This CDR3 is built from 12 residues. CDR1 SNHLY and CDR2 FYNNEI come from the germline V gene. Full variable domain (remainder filled in from reference TRBV2 and TRBJ1-3): EPEVTQTPSHQVTQMGQEVILRCVPISNHLYFYWYRQILGQKVEFLVSFYNNEISEKSEIFDDQFSVERPDGSNFTLKIRSTKLEDSAMYFCASILQRNTIYFGEGSWLTVV.

The rearrangement links TRBV7-2 to TRBJ1-3, with 7 nucleotides matching TRBD1. The trim removed 5 bases at V and 3 bases at J, leaving 13 bases unmatched. The CDR3 has 17 residues. CDR1 and CDR2 (germline): SGHTA, FQGNSA. The CDR3 spells CASSTPRGSKDGNTIYF. DNA of the CDR3: TGTGCCAGCAGCACGCCCAGGGGGTCTAAGGATGGAAACACCATATATTTT.